This T cell receptor beta chain originates from a study of T cells after posttransplantation cyclophosphamide. Study-level results: Donor-recipient repertoire similarity was low at 1-2 months, rising over year one.

On the day of bone marrow donation, the related graft donor provided peripheral blood. The CDR3 is 14 residues long. Germline V gene sequence: CDR1 SEHNR, CDR2 FQNEAQ (reference sequence). J lost 4 bases, V lost 5 bases, and 1 base had no gene match. TCRdb's copy holds only in-frame clones and misses some; the assay was immunoSEQ multiplex PCR. The sample contains tens of thousands of clones, none of them singletons. This clone was observed many times. No antigen is known for it. The sequence derives from an older woman in good health, CMV-negative, and a related stem cell transplant donor. Sequencing was carried out using PBMCs. The rearrangement joins TRBV7-9 to TRBJ1-4; 10 bases are a match to TRBD1. Written as DNA, the CDR3 is TGTGCCAGCAGCGGACAGGGGGTTAATGAAAAACTGTTTTTT. Amino acid sequence: CASSGQGVNEKLFF.